One TCR beta chain is described in this entry. The antigen is undetermined. These data belong to a study of cytomegalovirus exposure and HLA in healthy donors. Study-level findings and limits: A later analysis linked a missense variant in DCLRE1C to the trimming of TCR beta V and J genes.

Primers included in the PCR were 60 Vbeta and 13 Jbeta primers. TCRdb keeps only in-frame clones here, not all; method: immunoSEQ multiplex PCR. The data contain fewer than 200,000 clones, 80% to 85% of them singletons. J gave up 4 bases and V 2 bases, and 12 bases lay outside the gene matches. Germline V gene lookup returns CDR1 SGHRS and CDR2 YFSETQ. The CDR3 length is 16 residues. This sequence originates from a girl aged 2 to 9 in good health and CMV-seropositive. The chain joins TRBV5-1 to TRBJ2-7; 7 nucleotides agree with TRBD2. The specimen was PBMCs. The CDR3, as DNA: TGCGCCAGCAGCTTACCGAAAGCGGGGCCGAGTTACGAGCAGTACTTC. This translates into CASSLPKAGPSYEQYF.